The rows below give T cell receptor beta chains drawn from one sample of a study of T cells in Graves' hyperthyroidism and ophthalmopathy. Each CDR3 protein is one row after TCRdb ran MiXCR on the multiplex PCR reads. Of fewer than 350,000 distinct CDR3 sequences in the sample, 18% were seen once. Sample: blood. The source is a woman in her 40s with Graves' ophthalmopathy. The CDR3 runs from the conserved cysteine through the conserved F or W. The D gene is left open where the match is weak. A row's size may be missing; if present it is once, few, many or a size class.

abundance	d_gene	v_gene	j_gene	CDR3aa	CDR3nt
many	NA	TRBV7-8	TRBJ1-3	CASSGVGGTIYF	TGTGCCAGCAGCGGTGTCGGGGGCACCATATATTTT
many	NA	TRBV28	TRBJ2-7	CASSPASGEQYF	TGTGCCAGCAGTCCGGCCTCGGGAGAGCAGTACTTC
few	TRBD1	TRBV6-5	TRBJ2-7	CASTSIQGGTGGTEQYF	TGTGCCAGCACTTCAATTCAGGGGGGGACAGGGGGTACAGAGCAGTACTTC
many	NA	TRBV12-3/TRBV12-4	TRBJ1-1	CASSTFRDSYEAFF	TGTGCCAGCAGTACCTTTAGAGACAGCTATGAAGCTTTCTTT
many	TRBD2	TRBV25-1	TRBJ2-2	CASSGGLAGGNPSTGELFF	TGTGCCAGCAGTGGGGGACTAGCGGGAGGGAACCCCTCCACCGGGGAGCTGTTTTTT
NA	NA	TRBV20-1	TRBJ2-7	CSARAPGRDYEQYF	TGCAGTGCTAGAGCACCGGGCAGGGACTACGAGCAGTACTTC
NA	NA	TRBV2	TRBJ1-2	CASRSYYGYTF	TGTGCCAGCAGAAGTTACTATGGCTACACCTTC
NA	TRBD1	TRBV5-1	TRBJ2-5	CASSSAGGDYQETQYF	TGCGCCAGCAGCTCGGCAGGGGGAGACTACCAAGAGACCCAGTACTTC
many	NA	TRBV7-9	TRBJ1-4	CASSAQRDGSHEKLFF	TGTGCCAGCAGCGCACAAAGGGACGGAAGCCATGAAAAACTGTTTTTT
NA	TRBD1	TRBV12-3/TRBV12-4	TRBJ1-2	CASSTGGWDGYTF	TGTGCCAGCAGTACAGGGGGCTGGGATGGCTACACCTTC
NA	TRBD1	TRBV15	TRBJ2-5	CATSRERTGSETQYF	TGTGCCACCAGCAGAGAGAGGACAGGGAGCGAGACCCAGTACTTC
many	TRBD1	TRBV19	TRBJ1-2	CASSRDRMANYGYTF	TGTGCCAGTAGTCGGGACAGGATGGCTAACTATGGCTACACCTTC
many	NA	TRBV11-2	TRBJ2-7	CASSSLRRPGQYF	TGTGCCAGCAGCTCCCTCAGGCGGCCCGGGCAGTACTTC
NA	TRBD1	TRBV6-5	TRBJ1-2	CASSSQTGGQSIYGYTF	TGTGCCAGCAGTTCGCAAACTGGGGGACAGTCTATCTATGGCTACACCTTC
many	NA	TRBV6-5	TRBJ2-7	CASSYQYEQYF	TGTGCCAGCAGTTATCAATACGAGCAGTACTTC
many	TRBD2	TRBV13	TRBJ2-5	CASSLPASGTKETQYF	TGTGCCAGCAGCTTACCGGCTAGCGGGACCAAAGAGACCCAGTACTTC
NA	NA	TRBV28	TRBJ2-7	CASSFMALGSYEQYF	TGTGCCAGCAGTTTCATGGCTTTGGGCTCCTACGAGCAGTACTTC
many	NA	TRBV11-2	TRBJ2-5	CASSFRTANQETQYF	TGTGCCAGCAGCTTTAGAACAGCTAACCAAGAGACCCAGTACTTC
many	TRBD2	TRBV20-1	TRBJ2-2	CSARQGGLAGGSGELFF	TGCAGTGCTAGACAGGGGGGACTAGCGGGAGGGTCCGGGGAGCTGTTTTTT
many	NA	TRBV5-1	TRBJ1-3	CASSLARAPGNTIYF	TGCGCCAGCAGCTTGGCCAGGGCTCCCGGAAACACCATATATTTT
many	TRBD2	TRBV20-1	TRBJ2-5	CSASATSGETQYF	TGCAGTGCTAGTGCGACTAGCGGGGAGACCCAGTACTTC
many	NA	TRBV12-5	TRBJ1-5	CASGLSINRYSNQPQHF	TGTGCTAGTGGTTTGTCAATTAACAGGTATAGCAATCAGCCCCAGCATTTT
many	NA	TRBV5-1	TRBJ1-3	CASSLDTGNTIYF	TGCGCCAGCAGCTTGGATACCGGGAACACCATATATTTT
many	NA	TRBV4-3	TRBJ1-3	CASSQDLGYSGNTIYF	TGCGCCAGCAGCCAAGATCTCGGGTACTCTGGAAACACCATATATTTT
many	TRBD1	TRBV28	TRBJ1-1	CASSLSSGGYWTEAFF	TGTGCCAGCAGTTTATCGTCAGGGGGCTATTGGACTGAAGCTTTCTTT
many	NA	TRBV4-2	TRBJ1-3	CASSQERFGAGGNTIYF	TGTGCCAGCAGCCAAGAAAGATTCGGAGCAGGGGGAAACACCATATATTTT
NA	NA	TRBV7-8	TRBJ2-5	CASSRTRQYQETQYF	TGTGCCAGCAGCAGAACTCGCCAGTACCAAGAGACCCAGTACTTC
few	TRBD1	TRBV3-1	TRBJ1-2	CASSQPEGARTNYGYTF	TGTGCCAGCAGCCAACCGGAGGGGGCGCGGACGAACTATGGCTACACCTTC
many	TRBD2	TRBV2	TRBJ2-5	CASSPSGRTETQYF	TGTGCCAGCAGTCCTAGCGGGAGAACAGAGACCCAGTACTTC
many	TRBD1	TRBV20-1	TRBJ2-7	CSARDRAKTSYEQYF	TGCAGTGCGAGAGACAGGGCCAAGACTTCCTACGAGCAGTACTTC
many	NA	TRBV4-3	TRBJ2-7	CASSQDGTLTSNEQYF	TGCGCCAGCAGCCAAGACGGAACTCTGACTAGTAACGAGCAGTACTTC
NA	NA	TRBV10-2	TRBJ2-7	CASSESGGTSYEQYF	TGCGCCAGCAGTGAGTCTGGCGGGACCTCCTACGAGCAGTACTTC
NA	TRBD1	TRBV6-1	TRBJ1-2	CASSLGQGAKIYGYTF	TGTGCCAGCAGCCTCGGACAGGGGGCGAAGATATATGGCTACACCTTC
many	TRBD1	TRBV2	TRBJ1-2	CASSGQGKGYTF	TGTGCCAGCAGCGGACAGGGCAAGGGCTACACCTTC
many	NA	TRBV27	TRBJ1-6	CASSSLGAASPLHF	TGTGCCAGCAGTTCGCTGGGGGCCGCGTCACCCCTCCACTTT
few	NA	TRBV6-1	TRBJ2-5	CASSELGGWETQYF	TGTGCCAGCAGTGAACTTGGAGGGTGGGAGACCCAGTACTTC
NA	TRBD1	TRBV27	TRBJ1-2	CASSSGRGPYGYTF	TGTGCCAGCAGTTCCGGCAGGGGGCCCTATGGCTACACCTTC
many	TRBD1	TRBV7-9	TRBJ2-7	CASSSLRTGAYEQYF	TGTGCCAGCAGTTCGCTACGGACAGGGGCCTACGAGCAGTACTTC
many	TRBD2	TRBV9	TRBJ2-5	CASSESSGTSGRTTQYF	TGTGCCAGCAGCGAGTCGTCCGGGACTAGCGGGAGAACGACCCAGTACTTC
NA	NA	TRBV12-3/TRBV12-4	TRBJ2-7	CATPLEQYF	TGTGCCACCCCCCTGGAGCAGTACTTC
many	NA	TRBV10-3	TRBJ2-2	CAIRPRGGLSTGELFF	TGTGCCATCAGGCCTCGGGGTGGATTAAGCACCGGGGAGCTGTTTTTT
many	NA	TRBV2	TRBJ1-1	CASSERSGMNTEAFF	TGTGCCAGCAGTGAACGGTCAGGCATGAACACTGAAGCTTTCTTT
many	NA	TRBV30	TRBJ1-5	CAWSSRHGQPQHF	TGTGCCTGGAGTTCCCGACACGGTCAGCCCCAGCATTTT
many	NA	TRBV28	TRBJ1-5	CASSLRLAGSDQPQHF	TGTGCCAGCAGTTTAAGGTTGGCTGGGAGTGATCAGCCCCAGCATTTT
few	TRBD1	TRBV11-2	TRBJ2-7	CASSTMTGGYEQYF	TGTGCCAGCAGCACGATGACAGGGGGCTACGAGCAGTACTTC
many	NA	TRBV29-1	TRBJ1-2	CSVLQGNGYTF	TGCAGCGTACTACAAGGGAATGGCTACACCTTC
many	NA	TRBV28	TRBJ1-1	CATHKDRNTEAFF	TGTGCCACCCATAAGGACAGAAACACTGAAGCTTTCTTT
NA	TRBD2	TRBV4-1	TRBJ2-5	CASSRTSGRSETQYF	TGCGCCAGCAGCCGGACTAGCGGGAGATCAGAGACCCAGTACTTC
many	TRBD1	TRBV6-2/TRBV6-3	TRBJ2-7	CASSRNPRTGARTYEQYF	TGTGCCAGCAGTCGGAACCCAAGGACAGGGGCCAGGACCTACGAGCAGTACTTC
many	TRBD1	TRBV20-1	TRBJ1-2	CSARAFRGTGDNYGYTF	TGCAGTGCTAGAGCTTTCCGCGGGACAGGCGATAACTATGGCTACACCTTC